Listed below are T cell receptor beta chains from one sample, sequenced in a study of shared T cell receptors in the human thymus. TCRdb's table, derived via immunoSEQ multiplex PCR, lists solely in-frame clones and lacks some. The table lists approximately 580,000 clones, 70% to 80% of them singletons. These data were also filed under a second study, of human thymus T cells.

Sequenced: thymocytes. The receptor set was obtained from a boy younger than two with a congenital heart defect. Each CDR3 is given with its conserved first and last residue. D genes are given only for firm matches. Clone size is given for some rows only: seen once, a few or many times, or a class if the clone is expanded.

>.|15|TRBV7-6|TRBJ2-5|TRBD1
TGTGCCAGCAGCCCTGACAGGGGGGACTTGGAGACCCAGTACTTC
CASSPDRGDLETQYF
>.|20|TRBV30|TRBJ1-4|.
TGTGCCTGGAGTCCCCAACACCGGGACACCAAGGGGCTAACTAATGAAAAACTGTTTTTT
CAWSPQHRDTKGLTNEKLFF
>.|15|TRBV5-4|TRBJ1-3|.
TGTGCCAGCAGCTTTGGAGGGGCCTCGGGAAACACCATATATTTT
CASSFGGASGNTIYF
>once|13|TRBV30|TRBJ1-2|.
TGTGCCTGGAGTGTAGGAAGGGGCTATGGCTACACCTTC
CAWSVGRGYGYTF
>.|20|TRBV27|TRBJ2-7|TRBD2
TGTGCCAGCAGTTTATTTGGGTGGCGTGGACTAGCGGGAGGGCCCTACGAGCAGTACTTC
CASSLFGWRGLAGGPYEQYF
>.|20|TRBV7-6|TRBJ1-5|TRBD1
TGTGCCAGCAGCTTAGCGGTCGGGACAGGGCTCCCCTATAGCAATCAGCCCCAGCATTTT
CASSLAVGTGLPYSNQPQHF
>.|15|TRBV27|TRBJ2-1|.
TGTGCCAGCAGTTCCACTAGTCAAGGGTGCGATGAGCAGTTCTTC
CASSSTSQGCDEQFF
>.|14|TRBV7-2|TRBJ1-2|.
TGTGCCAGCAGCTTAAGGGACACAAACTATGGCTACACCTTC
CASSLRDTNYGYTF
>few|14|TRBV14|TRBJ2-7|TRBD2
TGTGCCAGCAGCCATCGACTAGCGGGAGATGAGCAGTACTTC
CASSHRLAGDEQYF
>.|17|TRBV7-9|TRBJ2-2|TRBD2
TGTGCCAGCAGCTTAGAAGCCAGGGCGGGGGACACCGGGGAGCTGTTTTTT
CASSLEARAGDTGELFF
>.|16|TRBV25-1|TRBJ2-7|.
TGTGCCAGCAGCGACCGGGGAAGGCTACTTGCCCCCGAGCAGTACTTC
CASSDRGRLLAPEQYF
>few|14|TRBV19|TRBJ2-7|TRBD2
TGTGCCAGTAACCCGGGACTAGCGGTCTACGAGCAGTACTTC
CASNPGLAVYEQYF
>.|15|TRBV5-1|TRBJ1-1|.
TGCGCCAGCAGCTTGGGCGGCAGCATGAACACTGAAGCTTTCTTT
CASSLGGSMNTEAFF
>few|17|TRBV28|TRBJ2-7|TRBD2
TGTGCCAGCAGTAACCCCCTAGCGGGAGGGCCAAAGGACGAGCAGTACTTC
CASSNPLAGGPKDEQYF
>few|13|TRBV7-6|TRBJ1-1|.
TGTGCCAGCAGCTTCGGGGGGAACACTGAAGCTTTCTTT
CASSFGGNTEAFF
>.|16|TRBV6-6|TRBJ2-5|TRBD2
TGTGCCAGCAGTTACTCGACTAGCGGGATCCAAGAGACCCAGTACTTC
CASSYSTSGIQETQYF
>.|15|TRBV4-1|TRBJ2-7|TRBD2
TGCGCCAGCAGCCCCTCGAGACTAGCGTCGTACGAGCAGTACTTC
CASSPSRLASYEQYF
>.|16|TRBV4-3|TRBJ2-2|TRBD1
TGCGCCAGCAGCCAAGTAAGGGGGCGCAAAGCCGGGGAGCTGTTTTTT
CASSQVRGRKAGELFF
>.|15|TRBV6-6|TRBJ2-1|.
TGTGCCAGCAGAGGCCGGGAGAGGCGGAGCAATGAGCAGTTCTTC
CASRGRERRSNEQFF
>.|15|TRBV25-1|TRBJ2-1|TRBD2
TGTGCCAGCAGAAAAATAGCGGGGAACTACAATGAGCAGTTCTTC
CASRKIAGNYNEQFF
>.|15|TRBV10-3|TRBJ2-7|.
TGTGCCATCAGTGATGGGGGACTTAGCTCCTACGAGCAGTACTTC
CAISDGGLSSYEQYF
>.|15|TRBV4-3|TRBJ1-1|.
TGCGCCAGCAGCCGAGGGGGGGATGGGAACACTGAAGCTTTCTTT
CASSRGGDGNTEAFF
>.|15|TRBV5-8|TRBJ2-4|.
TGTGCCAGCAGCCCCCTCCGCGAGAGGAGAGACATTCAGTACTTC
CASSPLRERRDIQYF
>once|17|TRBV18|TRBJ2-3|TRBD1
TGTGCCAGCTCACCGGACAGGGATACTAGAGGCACAGATACGCAGTATTTT
CASSPDRDTRGTDTQYF
>.|16|TRBV11-2|TRBJ2-7|.
TGTGCCAGCAGCTTCCTATGGGGCAGGGTCGTCCACGAGCAGTACTTC
CASSFLWGRVVHEQYF
>.|12|TRBV29-1|TRBJ1-2|.
TGCAGCGTAGCCGGGGGGACCTATGGCTACACCTTC
CSVAGGTYGYTF
>few|14|TRBV18|TRBJ2-7|TRBD1
TGTGCCAGCTCACCGGGGCAGGGGGCCTACGAGCAGTACTTC
CASSPGQGAYEQYF
>.|17|TRBV19|TRBJ1-2|TRBD1
TGTGCCAGTAGTATAGACCTTCCCGGACAGGGGGGCTATGGCTACACCTTC
CASSIDLPGQGGYGYTF
>.|13|TRBV27|TRBJ1-5|.
TGTGCCAGCGGTTCCAGGCTTAATCAGCCCCAGCATTTT
CASGSRLNQPQHF
>.|13|TRBV14|TRBJ2-7|.
TGTGCCAGCAGCCACCCTGGGGGCGACGAGCAGTACTTC
CASSHPGGDEQYF
>.|16|TRBV6-5|TRBJ2-1|TRBD2
TGTGCCAGCAGTTTTGGCGCGGGAGTTAGGTACAATGAGCAGTTCTTC
CASSFGAGVRYNEQFF
>.|16|TRBV28|TRBJ2-1|TRBD2
TGTGCCAGCAGTTTACAGGCTAGCGGGAGACAGAATGAGCAGTTCTTC
CASSLQASGRQNEQFF
>.|15|TRBV19|TRBJ1-2|TRBD1
TGTGCCAGTAGGATACCGGGACAGGGGAACTATGGCTACACCTTC
CASRIPGQGNYGYTF
>.|21|TRBV5-1|TRBJ2-5|TRBD2
TGCGCCAGCAGCTTAGGACCTACGACTATAGCGGGAGTACGGGGTCGAGAGACCCAGTACTTC
CASSLGPTTIAGVRGRETQYF
>once|15|TRBV7-2|TRBJ1-4|.
TGTGCCAGCAGCTCCTCCGGGAGAACTAATGAAAAACTGTTTTTT
CASSSSGRTNEKLFF
>.|12|TRBV5-1|TRBJ1-1|.
TGCGCCAGCTCCGGGGGGTTGAGTGAAGCTTTCTTT
CASSGGLSEAFF
>.|14|TRBV28|TRBJ2-7|.
TGTGCCAGCAGTTTATCGGGTCCCCTCTACGAGCAGTACTTC
CASSLSGPLYEQYF
>.|12|TRBV27|TRBJ1-1|TRBD1
TGTGCCAGCAGCGGACAGGACGACATGGCTTTCTTT
CASSGQDDMAFF
>.|15|TRBV30|TRBJ2-7|TRBD2
TGTGCCTGGAGCGCACAACTAGCGGTATCCTACGAGCAGTACTTC
CAWSAQLAVSYEQYF
>.|17|TRBV4-1|TRBJ2-5|TRBD2
TGCGCCAGCAGCCAAGATGAGCTAGCGGGGATCCAAGAGACCCAGTACTTC
CASSQDELAGIQETQYF
>.|17|TRBV2|TRBJ2-6|TRBD2
TGTGCCAGCAGTGAAGCGCGGGGGAGCTCTGGGGCCAACGTCCTGACTTTC
CASSEARGSSGANVLTF
>.|15|TRBV5-8|TRBJ1-1|.
TGTGCCAGCAGCTTGGAGCCCCAAACCCCCACTGAAGCTTTCTTT
CASSLEPQTPTEAFF